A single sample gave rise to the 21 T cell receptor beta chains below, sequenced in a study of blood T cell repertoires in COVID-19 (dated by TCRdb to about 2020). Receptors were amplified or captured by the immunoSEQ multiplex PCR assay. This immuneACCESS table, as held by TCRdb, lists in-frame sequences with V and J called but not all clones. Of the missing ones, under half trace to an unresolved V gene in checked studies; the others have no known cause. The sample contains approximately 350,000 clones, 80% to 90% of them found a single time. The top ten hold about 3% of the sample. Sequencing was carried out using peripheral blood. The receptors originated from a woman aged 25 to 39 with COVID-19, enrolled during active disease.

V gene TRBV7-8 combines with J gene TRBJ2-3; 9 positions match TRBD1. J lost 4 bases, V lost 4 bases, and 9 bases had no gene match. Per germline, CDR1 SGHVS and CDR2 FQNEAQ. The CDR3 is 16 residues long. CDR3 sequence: CASSSKNRGPADTQYF. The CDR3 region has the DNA TGTGCCAGCAGCTCAAAAAACAGGGGGCCCGCAGATACGCAGTATTTT.

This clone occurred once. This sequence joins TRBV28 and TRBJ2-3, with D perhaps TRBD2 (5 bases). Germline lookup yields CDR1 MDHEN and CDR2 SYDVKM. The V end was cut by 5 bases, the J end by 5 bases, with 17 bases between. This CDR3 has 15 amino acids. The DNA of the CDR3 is TGTGCCAGCAGTCCGGGCGGCCTAGCTAGAGATACGCAGTATTTT. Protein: CASSPGGLARDTQYF.

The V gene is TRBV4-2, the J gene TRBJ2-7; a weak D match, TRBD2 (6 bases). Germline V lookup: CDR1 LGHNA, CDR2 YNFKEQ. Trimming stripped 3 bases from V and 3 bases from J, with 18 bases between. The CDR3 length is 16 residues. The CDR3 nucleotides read TGTGCCAGCAGCCATCCCGATGCGGGACGTGGCTACGAGCAGTACTTC. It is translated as CASSHPDAGRGYEQYF.

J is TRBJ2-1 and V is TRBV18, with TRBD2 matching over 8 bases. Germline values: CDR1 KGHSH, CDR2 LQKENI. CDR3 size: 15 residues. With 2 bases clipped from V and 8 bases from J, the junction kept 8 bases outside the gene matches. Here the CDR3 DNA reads TGTGCCAGCTCACCAGGTCGGGAGGGCCGGGATGAGCAGTTCTTC. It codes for CASSPGREGRDEQFF.

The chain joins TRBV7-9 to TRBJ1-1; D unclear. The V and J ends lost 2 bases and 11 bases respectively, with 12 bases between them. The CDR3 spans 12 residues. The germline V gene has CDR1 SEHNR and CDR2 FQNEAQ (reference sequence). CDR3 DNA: TGTGCCAGCAGCTTATCCTCCGAGGGTGCTTTCTTT. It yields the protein CASSLSSEGAFF.

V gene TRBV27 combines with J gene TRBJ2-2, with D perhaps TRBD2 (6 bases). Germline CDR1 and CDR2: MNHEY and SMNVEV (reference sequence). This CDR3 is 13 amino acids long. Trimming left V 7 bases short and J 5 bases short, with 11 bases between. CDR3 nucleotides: TGTGCCAGCACCGTGGGGGGTACCGGGGAGCTGTTTTTT. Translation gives CASTVGGTGELFF.

CDR3 nucleotides: TGTGCCAGTAGTATGGGACAGGGGGCCAGTCCCACTGAAGCTTTCTTT. Its protein is CASSMGQGASPTEAFF. The rearrangement uses TRBV19 and TRBJ1-1; 12 nucleotides align to TRBD1. Trimming removed 3 bases from V and 4 bases from J; junction bases left unmatched: 6. CDR1 and CDR2 from the germline V gene are LNHDA and SQIVND (reference sequence). The CDR3 runs to 16 residues.

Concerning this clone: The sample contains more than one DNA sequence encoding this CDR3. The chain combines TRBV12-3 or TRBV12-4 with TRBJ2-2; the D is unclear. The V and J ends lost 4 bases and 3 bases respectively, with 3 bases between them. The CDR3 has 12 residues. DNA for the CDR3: TGTGCCAGCAGTTCGGACACCGGGGAGCTGTTTTTT. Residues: CASSSDTGELFF.

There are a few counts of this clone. This CDR3 reads CASRLKKTGLRCLF. The DNA of the CDR3 is TGTGCAAGTCGCTTAAAAAAGACAGGGTTGCGATGCCTCTTC. This chain joins TRBV12-2 and TRBJ1-2; the table's D call of TRBD1 was not tested on the DNA. TRBV12-2 is annotated as a pseudogene. The CDR3 extends over 14 amino acids.

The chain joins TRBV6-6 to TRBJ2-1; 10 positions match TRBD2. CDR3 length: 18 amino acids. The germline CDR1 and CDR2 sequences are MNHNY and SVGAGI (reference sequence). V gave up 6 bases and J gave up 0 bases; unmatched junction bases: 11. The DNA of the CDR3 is TGTGCCAGCAGCCGATCTGGGACTAGCGTAAACTCCTACAATGAGCAGTTCTTC. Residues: CASSRSGTSVNSYNEQFF.

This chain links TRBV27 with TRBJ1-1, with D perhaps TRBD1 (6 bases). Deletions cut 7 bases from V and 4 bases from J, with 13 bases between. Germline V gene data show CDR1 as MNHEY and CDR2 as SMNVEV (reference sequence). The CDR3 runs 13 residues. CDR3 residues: CASTGGPSTEAFF. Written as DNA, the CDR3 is TGTGCCAGCACCGGGGGGCCCAGCACTGAAGCTTTCTTT.

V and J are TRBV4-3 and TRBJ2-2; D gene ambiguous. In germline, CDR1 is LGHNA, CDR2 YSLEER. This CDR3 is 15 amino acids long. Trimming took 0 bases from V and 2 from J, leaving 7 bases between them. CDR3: CASSQDYRNTGELFF. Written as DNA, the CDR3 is TGCGCCAGCAGCCAAGATTACAGAAACACCGGGGAGCTGTTTTTT.

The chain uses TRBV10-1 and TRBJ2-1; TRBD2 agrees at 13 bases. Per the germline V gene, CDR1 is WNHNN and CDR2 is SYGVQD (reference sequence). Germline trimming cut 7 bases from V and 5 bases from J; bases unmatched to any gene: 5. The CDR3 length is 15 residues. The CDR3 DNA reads TGCGCCAGCAAAGCCGGGACTAGCGGGGACAATGAGCAGTTCTTC. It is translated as CASKAGTSGDNEQFF.

CDR3 sequence: CASSHQGFSYNEQFF. CDR3 DNA sequence: TGTGCCAGCAGCCACCAGGGATTCTCCTACAATGAGCAGTTCTTC. V usage is TRBV14 and J usage is TRBJ2-1; a possible D gene is TRBD1 (5 bases). The CDR3 totals 15 residues. Germline-derived CDR1 and CDR2 are SGHDN and FVKESK. V was shortened by 3 bases and J by 0 bases, with 9 bases between the two germline ends.

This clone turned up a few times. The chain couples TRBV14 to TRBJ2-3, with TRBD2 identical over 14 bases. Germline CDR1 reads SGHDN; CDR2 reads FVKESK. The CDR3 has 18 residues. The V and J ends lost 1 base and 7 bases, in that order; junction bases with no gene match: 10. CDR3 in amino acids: CASSQGGLAGGLYNTQYF. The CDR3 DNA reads TGTGCCAGCAGCCAAGGCGGACTAGCGGGGGGCCTCTACAATACGCAGTATTTT.

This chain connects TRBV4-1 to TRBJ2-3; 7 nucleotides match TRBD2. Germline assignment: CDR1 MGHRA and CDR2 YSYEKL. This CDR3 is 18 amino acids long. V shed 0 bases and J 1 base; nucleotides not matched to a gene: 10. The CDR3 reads CASSQDQTSSFRTDTQYF. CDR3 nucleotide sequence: TGCGCCAGCAGCCAAGATCAGACTAGCAGTTTCCGCACAGATACGCAGTATTTT.

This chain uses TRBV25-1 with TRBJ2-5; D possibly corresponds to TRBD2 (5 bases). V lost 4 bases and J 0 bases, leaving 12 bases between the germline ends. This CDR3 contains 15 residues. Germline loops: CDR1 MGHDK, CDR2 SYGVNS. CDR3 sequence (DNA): TGTGCCAGCAGTGCGGGGTCCCCCTACCAAGAGACCCAGTACTTC. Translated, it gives CASSAGSPYQETQYF.

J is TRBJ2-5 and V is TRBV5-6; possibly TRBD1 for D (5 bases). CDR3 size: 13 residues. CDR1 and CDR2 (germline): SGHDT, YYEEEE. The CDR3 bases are TGTGCTAATCCCCGACAGTATCAAGAGACCCAGTACTTC. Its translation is CANPRQYQETQYF.

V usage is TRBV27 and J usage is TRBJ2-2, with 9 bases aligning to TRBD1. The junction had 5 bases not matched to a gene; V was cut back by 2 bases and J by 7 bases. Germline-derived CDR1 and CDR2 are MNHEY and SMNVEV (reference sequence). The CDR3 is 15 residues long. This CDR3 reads CASSLPPTGGGELFF. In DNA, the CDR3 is TGTGCCAGCAGTTTACCCCCGACAGGGGGCGGGGAGCTGTTTTTT.

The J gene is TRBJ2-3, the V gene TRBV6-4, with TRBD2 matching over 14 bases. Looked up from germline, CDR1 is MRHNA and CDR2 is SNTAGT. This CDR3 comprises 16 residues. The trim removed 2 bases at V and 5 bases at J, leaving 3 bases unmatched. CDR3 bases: TGTGCCAGCAGTGACACGGGGACTAGCGGGGGAGATACGCAGTATTTT. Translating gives CASSDTGTSGGDTQYF.

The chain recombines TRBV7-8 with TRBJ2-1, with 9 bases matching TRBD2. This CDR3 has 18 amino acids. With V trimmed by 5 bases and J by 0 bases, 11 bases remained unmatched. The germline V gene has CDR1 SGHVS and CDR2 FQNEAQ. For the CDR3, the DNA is TGTGCCAGCAGCCCTGACAAGCGGGGGGCCTTCTCCTACAATGAGCAGTTCTTC. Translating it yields CASSPDKRGAFSYNEQFF. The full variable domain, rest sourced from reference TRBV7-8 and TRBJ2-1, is GAGVSQSPRYKVAKRGQDVALRCDPISGHVSLFWYQQALGQGPEFLTYFQNEAQLDKSGLPSDRFFAERPEGSVSTLKIQRTQQEDSAVYLCASSPDKRGAFSYNEQFFGPGTRLTVL.